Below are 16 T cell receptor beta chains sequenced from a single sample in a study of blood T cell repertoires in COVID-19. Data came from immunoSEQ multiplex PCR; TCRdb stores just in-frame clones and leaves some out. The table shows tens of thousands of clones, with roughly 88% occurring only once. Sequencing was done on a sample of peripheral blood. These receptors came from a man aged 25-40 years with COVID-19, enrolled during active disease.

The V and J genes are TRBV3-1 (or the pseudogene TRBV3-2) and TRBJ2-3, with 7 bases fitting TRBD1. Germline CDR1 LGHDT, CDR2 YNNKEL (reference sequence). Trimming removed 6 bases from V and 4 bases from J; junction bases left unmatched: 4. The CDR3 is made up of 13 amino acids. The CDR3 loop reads CASRRGQSDTQYF. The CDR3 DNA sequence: TGTGCCAGCAGGAGGGGGCAGTCAGATACGCAGTATTTT.

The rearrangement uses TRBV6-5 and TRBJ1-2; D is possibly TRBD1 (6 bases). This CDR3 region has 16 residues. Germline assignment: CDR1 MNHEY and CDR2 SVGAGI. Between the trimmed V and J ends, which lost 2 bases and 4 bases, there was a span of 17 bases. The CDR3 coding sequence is TGTGCCAGCAGTTACCCGACAGGCCGAAGTGGCTATGGCTACACCTTC. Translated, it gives CASSYPTGRSGYGYTF.

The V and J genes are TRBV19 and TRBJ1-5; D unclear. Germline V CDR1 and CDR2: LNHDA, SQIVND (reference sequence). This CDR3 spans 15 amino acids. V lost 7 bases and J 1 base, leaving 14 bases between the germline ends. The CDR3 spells CASKLGGGSNQPQHF. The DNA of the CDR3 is TGTGCCAGTAAACTGGGCGGAGGGAGCAATCAGCCCCAGCATTTT.

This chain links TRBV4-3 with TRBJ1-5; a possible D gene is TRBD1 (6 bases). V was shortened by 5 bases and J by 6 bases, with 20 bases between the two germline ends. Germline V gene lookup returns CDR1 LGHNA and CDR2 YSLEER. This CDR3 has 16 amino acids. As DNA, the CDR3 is TGCGCCAGCAGCTACCGGACAGCCCAACCCCGTCAGCCCCAGCATTTT. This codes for CASSYRTAQPRQPQHF.

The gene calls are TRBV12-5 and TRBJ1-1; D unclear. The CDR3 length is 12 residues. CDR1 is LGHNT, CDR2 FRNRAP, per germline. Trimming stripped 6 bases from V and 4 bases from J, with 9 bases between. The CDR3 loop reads CASGVEGTEAFF. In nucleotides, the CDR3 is TGTGCTAGTGGCGTTGAGGGCACTGAAGCTTTCTTT.

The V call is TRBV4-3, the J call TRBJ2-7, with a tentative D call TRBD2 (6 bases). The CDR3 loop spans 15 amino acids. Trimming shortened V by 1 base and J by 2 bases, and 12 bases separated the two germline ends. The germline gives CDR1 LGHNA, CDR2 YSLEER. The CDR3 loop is CASSQAIAEAYEQYF. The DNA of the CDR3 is TGCGCCAGCAGCCAAGCCATAGCGGAGGCCTACGAGCAGTACTTC.

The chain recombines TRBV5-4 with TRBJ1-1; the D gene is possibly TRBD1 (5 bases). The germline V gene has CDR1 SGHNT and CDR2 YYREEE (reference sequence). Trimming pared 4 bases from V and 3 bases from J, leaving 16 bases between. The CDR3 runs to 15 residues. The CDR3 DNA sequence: TGTGCCAGCAGCCCAACCCGGGGGGGGGACACTGAAGCTTTCTTT. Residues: CASSPTRGGDTEAFF. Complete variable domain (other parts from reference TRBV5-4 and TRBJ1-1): ETGVTQSPTHLIKTRGQQVTLRCSSQSGHNTVSWYQQALGQGPQFIFQYYREEENGRGNFPPRFSGLQFPNYSSELNVNALELDDSALYLCASSPTRGGDTEAFFGQGTRLTVV.

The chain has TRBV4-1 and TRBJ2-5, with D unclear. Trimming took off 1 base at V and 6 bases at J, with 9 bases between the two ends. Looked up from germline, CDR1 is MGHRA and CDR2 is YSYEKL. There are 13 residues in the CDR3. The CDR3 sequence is CASSQAPEKTQYF. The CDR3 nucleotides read TGCGCCAGCAGCCAAGCTCCCGAGAAGACCCAGTACTTC.

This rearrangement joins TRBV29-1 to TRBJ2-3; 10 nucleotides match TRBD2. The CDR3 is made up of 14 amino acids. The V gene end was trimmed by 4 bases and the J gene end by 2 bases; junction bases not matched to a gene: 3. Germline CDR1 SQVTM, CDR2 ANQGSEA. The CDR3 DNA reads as TGCAGCGTTGCTAGCGGGAGTACCACAGATACGCAGTATTTT. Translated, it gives CSVASGSTTDTQYF.

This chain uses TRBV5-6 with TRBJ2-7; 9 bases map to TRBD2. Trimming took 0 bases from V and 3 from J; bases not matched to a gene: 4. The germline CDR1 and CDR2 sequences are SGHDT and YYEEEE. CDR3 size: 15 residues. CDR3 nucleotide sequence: TGTGCCAGCAGCTTGGGCGGACTAGCGAACTACGAGCAGTACTTC. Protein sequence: CASSLGGLANYEQYF. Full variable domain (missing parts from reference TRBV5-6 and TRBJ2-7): DAGVTQSPTHLIKTRGQQVTLRCSPKSGHDTVSWYQQALGQGPQFIFQYYEEEERQRGNFPDRFSGHQFPNYSSELNVNALLLGDSALYLCASSLGGLANYEQYFGPGTRLTVT.

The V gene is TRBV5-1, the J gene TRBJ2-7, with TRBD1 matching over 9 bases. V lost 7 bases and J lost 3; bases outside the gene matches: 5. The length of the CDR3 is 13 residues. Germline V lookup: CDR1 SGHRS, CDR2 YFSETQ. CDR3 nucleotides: TGCGCCAGCTCCGGGACAGGGTACTACGAGCAGTACTTC. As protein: CASSGTGYYEQYF. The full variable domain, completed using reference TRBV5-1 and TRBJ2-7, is KAGVTQTPRYLIKTRGQQVTLSCSPISGHRSVSWYQQTPGQGLQFLFEYFSETQRNKGNFPGRFSGRQFSNSRSEMNVSTLELGDSALYLCASSGTGYYEQYFGPGTRLTVT.

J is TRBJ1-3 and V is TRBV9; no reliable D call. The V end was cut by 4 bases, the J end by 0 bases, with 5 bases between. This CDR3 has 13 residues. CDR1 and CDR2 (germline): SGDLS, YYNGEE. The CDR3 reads CASSPISGNTIYF. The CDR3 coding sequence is TGTGCCAGCAGCCCTATCTCTGGAAACACCATATATTTT.

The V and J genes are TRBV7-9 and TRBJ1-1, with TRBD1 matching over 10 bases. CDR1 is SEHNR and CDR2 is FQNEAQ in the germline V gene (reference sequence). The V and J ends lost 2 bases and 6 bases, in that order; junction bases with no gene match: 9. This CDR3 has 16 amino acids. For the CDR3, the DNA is TGTGCCAGCAGCTTAACCCCGGGACAGGGGTACTCTGAAGCTTTCTTT. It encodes CASSLTPGQGYSEAFF.

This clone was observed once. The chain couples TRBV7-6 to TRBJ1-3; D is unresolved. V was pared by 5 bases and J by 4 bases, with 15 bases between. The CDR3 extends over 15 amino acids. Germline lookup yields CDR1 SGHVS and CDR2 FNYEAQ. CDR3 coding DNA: TGTGCCAGCAGCACTCGCTATTTTCGAGGAAACACCATATATTTT. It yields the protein CASSTRYFRGNTIYF.

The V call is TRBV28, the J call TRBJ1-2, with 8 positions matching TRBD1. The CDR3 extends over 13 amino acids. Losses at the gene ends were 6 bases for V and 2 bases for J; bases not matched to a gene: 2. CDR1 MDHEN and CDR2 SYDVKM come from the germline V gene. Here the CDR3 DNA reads TGTGCCAGCAGAGGACAGGGCAACTATGGCTACACCTTC. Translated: CASRGQGNYGYTF.

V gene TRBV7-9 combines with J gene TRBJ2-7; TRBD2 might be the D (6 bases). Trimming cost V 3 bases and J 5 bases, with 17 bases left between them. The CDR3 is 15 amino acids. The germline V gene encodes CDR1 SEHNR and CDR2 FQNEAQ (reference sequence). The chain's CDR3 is CASSLAGRAGDEQYF. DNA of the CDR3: TGTGCCAGCAGCTTGGCGGGAAGGGCTGGCGACGAGCAGTACTTC. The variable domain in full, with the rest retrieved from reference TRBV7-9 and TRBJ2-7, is DTGVSQNPRHKITKRGQNVTFRCDPISEHNRLYWYRQTLGQGPEFLTYFQNEAQLEKSRLLSDRFSAERPKGSFSTLEIQRTEQGDSAMYLCASSLAGRAGDEQYFGPGTRLTVT.